This T cell receptor (beta chain) was sequenced for a study of blood T cells in healthy people across ages. Extraction of total RNA produced a minimum of 6 micrograms from each sample. V was clipped by 9 bases and J by 0 bases, with 12 bases between them. The V gene's germline CDR1 is MNHEY and CDR2 SMNVEV (reference sequence). This CDR3 comprises 14 residues. Together with a sample-barcoded 5' primer, a J-beta primer mix was included in a second PCR lasting about 7 to 12 cycles. MiXCR, run by TCRdb on the 5' RACE reads, gives a single entry per CDR3 protein. Of around 1.5 million distinct CDR3 sequences listed, approximately 59% are singletons.

Sequencing was performed on blood. This sequence joins TRBV27 and TRBJ2-1; D unclear. This receptor was identified in a man in his late teens or twenties in good health. CDR3 loop: CASGWAASYNEQFF. CDR3 nucleotides: TGTGCCAGTGGGTGGGCGGCCTCCTACAATGAGCAGTTCTTC.